Below, 17 T cell receptor beta chains from the same sample are listed, as sequenced in a study of memory CD4+ T cells and cytomegalovirus serostatus. The sort gate was single viable CD3+CD4+CD8-CD45RO+ cells for memory CD4+ T cells. TCRdb keeps only in-frame clones here, not all; method: immunoSEQ multiplex PCR. The data hold more than 55,000 clones, with approximately 78% observed a single time. The sample comprised memory CD4+ T cells from blood. Receptor source: an adult in good health and CMV-seronegative.

The chain joins TRBV27 to TRBJ1-1; D uncertain. The CDR3 is 14 residues long. The V gene lost 6 bases and the J gene lost 0 bases, with 11 bases spanning the gap. Germline CDR1 and CDR2: MNHEY and SMNVEV (reference sequence). The CDR3, as DNA: TGTGCCAGCAGGTCAGCCTCCATGAACACTGAAGCTTTCTTT. It is translated as CASRSASMNTEAFF.

This clone has more than one count but fewer than ten. The chain links TRBV6-6 to TRBJ1-2; TRBD1 is a possible D gene (5 bases). The germline CDR1 and CDR2 sequences are MNHNY and SVGAGI (reference sequence). Trimming stripped 6 bases from V and 7 bases from J, with 21 bases between. The CDR3 is 15 residues long. CDR3: CASRDPNGRVGGYTF. Here the CDR3 DNA reads TGTGCCAGCAGAGACCCAAACGGCAGGGTTGGTGGCTACACCTTC.

In this sample, this clone turned up once. V gene TRBV19 combines with J gene TRBJ1-3, with a tentative D call TRBD1 (5 bases). The V end was cut by 4 bases, the J end by 3 bases, with 16 bases between. Germline V gene sequence: CDR1 LNHDA, CDR2 SQIVND (reference sequence). This CDR3 is built from 16 residues. CDR3 nucleotides: TGTGCCAGTAGTAACCGGGGGTGGAAAAGTGGAAACACCATATATTTT. This translates into CASSNRGWKSGNTIYF.

V usage is TRBV9 and J usage is TRBJ1-2; 8 nucleotides match TRBD1. In germline, CDR1 is SGDLS, CDR2 YYNGEE. The CDR3 runs to 16 residues. The trim removed 0 bases at V and 0 bases at J, leaving 4 bases unmatched. CDR3 sequence reads: CASSVVGQATNYGYTF. Here the CDR3 DNA reads TGTGCCAGCAGCGTAGTGGGACAGGCGACTAACTATGGCTACACCTTC.

The V call is TRBV23-1, the J call TRBJ2-7; TRBD1 agrees at 11 bases. TRBV23-1 is an ORF, with its function uncertain. The CDR3 has 16 residues. V lost 2 bases and J lost 9; bases outside the gene matches: 12. CDR3 residues: CASSQATPDRGHTQYF. In nucleotides, the CDR3 is TGCGCCAGCAGTCAAGCTACTCCGGACAGGGGGCACACGCAGTACTTC.

The V and J genes are TRBV28 and TRBJ2-1, with 7 positions matching TRBD1. The CDR3 is 13 residues long. From germline, CDR1 is MDHEN and CDR2 SYDVKM. The V segment lost 6 bases and the J segment 8 bases; nucleotides outside the gene matches: 7. CDR3 nucleotide sequence: TGTGCCAGCAGGCGACAGGGTATGGATGAGCAGTTCTTC. This codes for CASRRQGMDEQFF.

The chain links TRBV12-5 to TRBJ2-3, with a possible D match to TRBD2 (7 bases). V lost 4 bases to trimming and J lost 2 bases, with 10 bases between them. There are 14 residues in the CDR3. Germline V gene sequence: CDR1 LGHNT, CDR2 FRNRAP. Here the CDR3 DNA reads TGTGCTAGTGGTTGGGGGGGGGCCACAGATACGCAGTATTTT. It yields the protein CASGWGGATDTQYF.

The rearrangement links TRBV5-1 to TRBJ2-1, with 7 bases lining up with TRBD2. The V segment lost 3 bases and the J segment 2 bases; nucleotides outside the gene matches: 5. The V gene's germline CDR1 is SGHRS and CDR2 YFSETQ. The CDR3 length is 15 residues. This CDR3 reads CASSYSGGAYNEQFF. The CDR3 DNA reads TGCGCCAGCAGCTATTCGGGGGGAGCCTACAATGAGCAGTTCTTC.

This rearrangement joins TRBV29-1 to TRBJ1-5; a possible D gene is TRBD1 (6 bases). CDR3 length equals 13 residues. The germline V and J ends were trimmed by 4 bases and 2 bases, with 9 bases remaining between them. Per germline, CDR1 SQVTM and CDR2 ANQGSEA. The CDR3 DNA sequence: TGCAGCGTTGCAGGGGATGGCAATCAGCCCCAGCATTTT. This encodes CSVAGDGNQPQHF.

This chain links TRBV6-5 with TRBJ1-5; 7 nucleotides line up with TRBD1. Trimming cost V 6 bases and J 5 bases; bases outside gene matches: 10. Germline V gene data show CDR1 as MNHEY and CDR2 as SVGAGI. CDR3 length: 15 amino acids. Here the CDR3 reads CASSPRQGSYQPQHF. The CDR3 region has the DNA TGTGCCAGCAGCCCACGACAGGGATCGTATCAGCCCCAGCATTTT.

The chain employs TRBV27 and TRBJ1-1, with 8 bases that match TRBD1. The CDR3 runs to 14 residues. Trimming at V came to 5 bases and at J to 4 bases, leaving 6 bases not matched to a gene. Germline CDR1 and CDR2: MNHEY and SMNVEV (reference sequence). The CDR3 loop is CASSLRQGLTEAFF. The CDR3 nucleotides are TGTGCCAGCAGTCTCAGACAGGGGCTCACTGAAGCTTTCTTT.

CDR3 sequence (DNA): TGCGCCAGCAAATTCCAACCGAGCGGGGGGCCTTACAATGAGCAGTTCTTC. Translating gives CASKFQPSGGPYNEQFF. V is TRBV5-1 and J is TRBJ2-1, with 9 bases matching TRBD2. CDR3 length equals 17 residues. Germline values: CDR1 SGHRS, CDR2 YFSETQ. The ends lost 6 bases at V and 4 bases at J; junction bases unmatched: 14.

V usage is TRBV28 and J usage is TRBJ2-1; 7 positions agree with TRBD2. The ends lost 2 bases at V and 0 bases at J; junction bases unmatched: 4. This CDR3 comprises 16 residues. CDR1 is MDHEN and CDR2 is SYDVKM in the germline V gene. CDR3 region: CASSLTSGGSYNEQFF. The CDR3 region has the DNA TGTGCCAGCAGTTTAACCTCGGGAGGCTCCTACAATGAGCAGTTCTTC.

This clone has a single count. The V and J genes are TRBV5-1 and TRBJ2-6, with 7 bases lining up with TRBD1. Germline V gene sequence: CDR1 SGHRS, CDR2 YFSETQ. The CDR3 has 15 residues. V gave up 7 bases and J gave up 4 bases; unmatched junction bases: 8. The CDR3 spells CASRVRGPGANVLTF. The DNA for the CDR3 is TGCGCCAGCCGCGTTAGGGGGCCAGGGGCCAACGTCCTGACTTTC.

V usage is TRBV7-6 and J usage is TRBJ2-7; D is ambiguous. CDR3 length: 15 amino acids. Trimming cost V 5 bases and J 3 bases, with 17 bases left between them. The germline V gene encodes CDR1 SGHVS and CDR2 FNYEAQ. CDR3 coding DNA: TGTGCCAGCAGCGAAATAGCAGAAAGGAGCTACGAGCAGTACTTC. It yields the protein CASSEIAERSYEQYF.

This clone was observed a handful of times. This chain uses TRBV28 with TRBJ1-4, with TRBD1 as a possible D gene (5 bases). CDR1 and CDR2 (germline): MDHEN, SYDVKM. This CDR3 comprises 21 residues. V lost 7 bases to trimming and J lost 5 bases, with 35 bases between them. DNA for the CDR3: TGTGCCAGCACCGGTCACCCAAGACAGAGTTCGCCGTTAGACTTCAATGAAAAACTGTTTTTT. It encodes CASTGHPRQSSPLDFNEKLFF.

The J gene is TRBJ2-7, the V gene TRBV6-1; TRBD2 is a possible D gene (5 bases). CDR3 length: 14 residues. Trimming removed 7 bases from V and 2 bases from J, with 15 bases in between. Germline V gene lookup returns CDR1 MNHNS and CDR2 SASEGT. CDR3 nucleotide sequence: TGTGCCAGCACCGCTTGGGTAGCGCCCTACGAGCAGTACTTC. Its translation is CASTAWVAPYEQYF.